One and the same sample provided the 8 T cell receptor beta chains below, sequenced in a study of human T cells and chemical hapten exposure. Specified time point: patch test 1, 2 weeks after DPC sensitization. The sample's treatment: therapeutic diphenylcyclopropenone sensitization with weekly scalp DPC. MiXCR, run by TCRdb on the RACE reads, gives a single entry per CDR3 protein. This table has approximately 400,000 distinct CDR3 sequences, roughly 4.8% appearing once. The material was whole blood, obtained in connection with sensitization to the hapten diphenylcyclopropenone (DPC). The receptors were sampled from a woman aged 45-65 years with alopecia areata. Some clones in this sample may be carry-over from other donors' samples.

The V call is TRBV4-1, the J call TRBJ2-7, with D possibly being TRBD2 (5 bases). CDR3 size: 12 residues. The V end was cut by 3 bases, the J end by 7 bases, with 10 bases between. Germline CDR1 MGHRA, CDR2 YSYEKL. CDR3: CASSHARGEQYF. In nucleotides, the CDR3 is TGCGCCAGCAGCCATGCCCGGGGTGAGCAGTACTTC.

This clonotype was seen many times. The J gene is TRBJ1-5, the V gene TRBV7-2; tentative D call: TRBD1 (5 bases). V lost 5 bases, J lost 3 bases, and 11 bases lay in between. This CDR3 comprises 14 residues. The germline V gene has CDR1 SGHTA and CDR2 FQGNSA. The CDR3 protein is CASSHRGANQPQHF. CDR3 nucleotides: TGTGCCAGCAGCCACCGCGGGGCCAATCAGCCCCAGCATTTT.

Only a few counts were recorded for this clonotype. CDR3 coding DNA: TGTGCCAGCAGCTTGGGGACTAGCGGGAGGAACACAGATACGCAGTATTTT. Translation: CASSLGTSGRNTDTQYF. The chain links TRBV5-8 to TRBJ2-3; 14 bases line up with TRBD2. This CDR3 is built from 17 residues. Germline CDR1 SGHTS, CDR2 YDEGEE. Losses at the gene ends were 0 bases for V and 2 bases for J; bases not matched to a gene: 2.

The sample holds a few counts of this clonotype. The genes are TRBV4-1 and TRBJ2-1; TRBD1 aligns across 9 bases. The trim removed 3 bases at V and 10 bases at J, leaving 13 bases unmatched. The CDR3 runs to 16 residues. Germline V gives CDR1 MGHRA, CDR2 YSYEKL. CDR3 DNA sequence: TGCGCCAGCAGCCACAACCCGGACAGGGGTGGGAAGGAGCAGTTCTTC. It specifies CASSHNPDRGGKEQFF.

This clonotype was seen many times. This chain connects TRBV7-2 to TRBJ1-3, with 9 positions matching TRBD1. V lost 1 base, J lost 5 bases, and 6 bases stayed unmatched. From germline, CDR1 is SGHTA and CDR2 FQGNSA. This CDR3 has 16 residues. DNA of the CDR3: TGTGCCAGCAGCTTAGGTGGACAGGGGATACGAAACACCATATATTTT. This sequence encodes CASSLGGQGIRNTIYF. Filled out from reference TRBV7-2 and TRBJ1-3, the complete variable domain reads GAGVSQSPSNKVTEKGKDVELRCDPISGHTALYWYRQSLGQGLEFLIYFQGNSAPDKSGLPSDRFSAERTGGSVSTLTIQRTQQEDSAVYLCASSLGGQGIRNTIYFGEGSWLTVV.

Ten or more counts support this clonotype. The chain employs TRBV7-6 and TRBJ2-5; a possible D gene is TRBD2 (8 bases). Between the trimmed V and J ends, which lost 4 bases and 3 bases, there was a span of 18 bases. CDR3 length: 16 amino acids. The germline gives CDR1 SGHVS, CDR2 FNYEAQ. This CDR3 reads CASSSQPGGGEETQYF. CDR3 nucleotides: TGTGCCAGCAGCTCCCAACCGGGAGGGGGCGAAGAGACCCAGTACTTC.

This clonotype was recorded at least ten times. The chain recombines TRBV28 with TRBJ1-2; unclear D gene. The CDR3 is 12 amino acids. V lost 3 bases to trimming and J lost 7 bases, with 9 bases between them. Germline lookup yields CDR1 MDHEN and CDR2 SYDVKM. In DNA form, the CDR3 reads TGTGCCAGCAGTTTTAAGGGAGGTGGCTACACCTTC. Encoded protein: CASSFKGGGYTF.

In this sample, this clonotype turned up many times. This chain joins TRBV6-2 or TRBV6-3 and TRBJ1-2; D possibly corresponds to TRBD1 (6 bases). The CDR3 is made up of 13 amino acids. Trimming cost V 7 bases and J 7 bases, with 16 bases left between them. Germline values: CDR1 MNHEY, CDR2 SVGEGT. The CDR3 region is CASTDGGALGYTF. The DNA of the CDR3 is TGTGCCAGCACCGACGGGGGGGCCCTTGGCTACACCTTC.